Shown below are 15 T cell receptor beta chains from a single sample sequenced in a study of cytomegalovirus exposure and HLA in healthy donors. Sequenced by immunoSEQ multiplex PCR; TCRdb stores in-frame clones only, minus some. The sample contains about 160,000 clones, approximately 89% of which appear only once. Source material: PBMCs. The origin of the receptors is a young woman in good health and CMV-seropositive.

The chain couples TRBV6-5 to TRBJ1-3; D is ambiguous. Trimming removed 0 bases at V and 0 bases at J, with 9 bases between. This CDR3 spans 16 amino acids. CDR1 is MNHEY, CDR2 SVGAGI, per germline. The CDR3 nucleotides are TGTGCCAGCAGTTACTCAGGCGGGAGCTCTGGAAACACCATATATTTT. Translated, it gives CASSYSGGSSGNTIYF.

This rearrangement joins TRBV6-5 to TRBJ2-1; tentative D call: TRBD2 (6 bases). The germline CDR1 and CDR2 sequences are MNHEY and SVGAGI. This CDR3 comprises 16 residues. With 2 bases removed from V and 2 bases from J, the gap between germline ends came to 13 bases. The CDR3 sequence: CASSYPSSGPYNEQFF. The DNA for the CDR3 is TGTGCCAGCAGTTACCCCTCCAGCGGGCCCTACAATGAGCAGTTCTTC.

The chain has TRBV9 and TRBJ2-3; no definite D call. The CDR3 spans 14 residues. V lost 3 bases to trimming and J lost 0 bases, with 8 bases between them. CDR1 and CDR2 from the germline V gene are SGDLS and YYNGEE. The CDR3 DNA follows: TGTGCCAGCAGCGACCTACTTAGCACAGATACGCAGTATTTT. Its protein product is CASSDLLSTDTQYF.

This chain joins TRBV5-1 and TRBJ1-1; D remains ambiguous. CDR1 and CDR2 (germline): SGHRS, YFSETQ. CDR3 length: 14 residues. The V gene lost 0 bases and the J gene lost 0 bases, with 6 bases spanning the gap. CDR3 sequence: CASSLEAVNTEAFF. Here the CDR3 DNA reads TGCGCCAGCAGCTTGGAGGCGGTGAACACTGAAGCTTTCTTT.

The chain recombines TRBV11-2 with TRBJ2-1; D perhaps matches TRBD2 (6 bases). Germline V gene sequence: CDR1 SGHAT, CDR2 FQNNGV. CDR3 size: 14 residues. Trimming shortened V by 3 bases and J by 3 bases, and 9 bases separated the two germline ends. The CDR3 DNA follows: TGTGCCAGCAGCTTTGGACTAATCTACAATGAGCAGTTCTTC. It is translated as CASSFGLIYNEQFF.

This clone was seen just once. The chain employs TRBV2 and TRBJ2-7, with TRBD2 matching 10 bases. Looked up from germline, CDR1 is SNHLY and CDR2 is FYNNEI. The CDR3 consists of 17 residues. Germline trimming cut 6 bases from V and 3 bases from J; bases unmatched to any gene: 14. CDR3 sequence (DNA): TGTGCCAGCAGCGCTGGGACTAGCGCACCGAAGGGCTACGAGCAGTACTTC. Translating gives CASSAGTSAPKGYEQYF.

V and J are TRBV6-4 and TRBJ1-1, with a tentative D call TRBD1 (6 bases). Deletions cut 7 bases from V and 2 bases from J, with 20 bases between. Germline V gene lookup returns CDR1 MRHNA and CDR2 SNTAGT. This CDR3 region has 16 residues. The CDR3 region is CASKSEGGGVNTEAFF. CDR3 nucleotides: TGTGCCAGCAAATCCGAGGGGGGGGGCGTAAACACTGAAGCTTTCTTT.

This sequence joins TRBV5-1 and TRBJ2-1; TRBD2 matches at 10 bases. CDR3 length: 17 residues. Germline V CDR1 and CDR2: SGHRS, YFSETQ. After removal of 0 bases from V and 10 bases from J, the junction contained 13 bases not matched to a gene. In nucleotides, the CDR3 is TGCGCCAGCAGCTTGGCCGGAGCGGCTAGCGGGAGCTTCGAGCAGTTCTTC. Translated: CASSLAGAASGSFEQFF.

V usage is TRBV19 and J usage is TRBJ1-2; 9 nucleotides match TRBD1. CDR3 length: 13 residues. Germline CDR1 and CDR2: LNHDA and SQIVND (reference sequence). The trim removed 4 bases at V and 8 bases at J, leaving 5 bases unmatched. Here the CDR3 reads CASSRGTGNGYTF. In nucleotides, the CDR3 is TGTGCCAGTAGTAGAGGGACAGGGAACGGCTACACCTTC.

The chain is built from TRBV6-6 and TRBJ2-7; TRBD1 might be the D (5 bases). The ends were cut back, 7 bases at V and 5 bases at J, with 18 bases in the middle. Germline lookup yields CDR1 MNHNY and CDR2 SVGAGI (reference sequence). The CDR3 length is 14 residues. The CDR3 coding sequence is TGTGCCAGCAACGCAGGGCGGTATGAGGACGAGCAGTACTTC. Its translation: CASNAGRYEDEQYF.

The V gene is TRBV11-3, the J gene TRBJ2-2, with no clear D. CDR1 and CDR2 from the germline V gene are SGHNT and YENEEA. This CDR3 is 14 amino acids long. Trimming removed 3 bases at V and 5 bases at J, with 10 bases between. The CDR3 is CASSFTYGTGELFF. CDR3 coding DNA: TGTGCCAGCAGCTTTACTTATGGTACCGGGGAGCTGTTTTTT.

The rearrangement uses TRBV9 and TRBJ2-6; D not certain. Deletions cut 0 bases from V and 0 bases from J, with 10 bases between. The germline CDR1 and CDR2 sequences are SGDLS and YYNGEE. The CDR3 loop spans 17 amino acids. This CDR3 reads CASSVAYPTSGANVLTF. The DNA of the CDR3 is TGTGCCAGCAGCGTAGCCTATCCTACCTCTGGGGCCAACGTCCTGACTTTC.

V and J are TRBV27 and TRBJ2-5, with D unclear. The germline V gene encodes CDR1 MNHEY and CDR2 SMNVEV (reference sequence). V shed 2 bases and J shed 13 bases, with 11 bases lying between them. This CDR3 is built from 11 residues. CDR3 amino acids: CASSLGASWYF. The CDR3 bases are TGTGCCAGCAGTTTAGGAGCGAGTTGGTACTTC.

V usage is TRBV7-6 and J usage is TRBJ1-4, with D uncertain. The J call may not be correct, given that the DNA end is closer to TRBJ2-2. Germline V gene data show CDR1 as SGHVS and CDR2 as FNYEAQ. The CDR3 is 12 amino acids. The CDR3 spells CASSLDNRELFF. For the CDR3, the DNA is TGTGCCAGCAGCTTAGACAACAGGGAGCTGTTTTTT.

This rearrangement joins TRBV5-1 to TRBJ2-3, with TRBD1 matching 8 bases. Germline CDR1 SGHRS, CDR2 YFSETQ. The ends lost 4 bases at V and 0 bases at J; junction bases unmatched: 10. This CDR3 is 17 amino acids long. CDR3 coding DNA: TGCGCCAGCAGCACAACAACCGGGACAGGTAGCACAGATACGCAGTATTTT. Its translation is CASSTTTGTGSTDTQYF.